These 11 T cell receptor beta chains were sequenced from one sample in a study of blood T cell repertoires in COVID-19 (dated by TCRdb to the early 2020s). Receptors were amplified or captured by the immunoSEQ multiplex PCR assay. TCRdb stores this immuneACCESS table with in-frame sequences only. Part of the clones is absent; in the studies checked, under half of the shortfall reflects unresolved V genes, and no reason is known for the rest. The sample data list about 36,000 clones, and about nine tenths of these were observed just once. The biggest ten clones account for 4.8% of the sample. Material for sequencing was peripheral blood. These TCRs come from a human donor in a cohort sampled during active COVID-19.

V usage is TRBV5-1 and J usage is TRBJ2-7; 7 nucleotides agree with TRBD2. Germline values: CDR1 SGHRS, CDR2 YFSETQ. The junction had 4 bases not matched to a gene; V was cut back by 4 bases and J by 6 bases. The length of the CDR3 is 12 residues. The CDR3 DNA reads TGCGCCAGCAGCAACCCTAGCGGCGAGCAGTACTTC. It is translated as CASSNPSGEQYF.

V gene TRBV9 combines with J gene TRBJ2-2, with 7 bases matching TRBD1. The trim removed 4 bases at V and 14 bases at J, leaving 8 bases unmatched. The CDR3 has 12 amino acids. CDR1 and CDR2 from the germline V gene are SGDLS and YYNGEE. The CDR3 region has the DNA TGTGCCAGCAGCCCAGAGGTAGGGGGCCTGTTTTTT. Translated, it gives CASSPEVGGLFF.

The V call is TRBV6-5, the J call TRBJ2-7, with 9 bases aligning to TRBD2. This CDR3 region has 14 residues. Trimming at V came to 5 bases and at J to 0 bases, leaving 2 bases not matched to a gene. Germline lookup yields CDR1 MNHEY and CDR2 SVGAGI. As DNA, the CDR3 is TGTGCCAGCAGTCTTAGCGGGAGCTCCTACGAGCAGTACTTC. This encodes CASSLSGSSYEQYF.

CDR3 protein: CAWDVSSGNTIYF. DNA for the CDR3: TGTGCCTGGGACGTTAGCTCTGGAAACACCATATATTTT. The rearrangement links TRBV30 to TRBJ1-3; unclear D gene. CDR1 is GTSNPN, CDR2 SVGIG, per germline (reference sequence). V lost 5 bases and J lost 0, with 8 bases in between. The CDR3 runs to 13 residues.

V gene TRBV27 combines with J gene TRBJ1-6; D remains unclear. This CDR3 region has 16 residues. V was cut by 2 bases and J by 9 bases, with 17 bases left in between. Germline V CDR1 and CDR2: MNHEY, SMNVEV (reference sequence). The CDR3 DNA follows: TGTGCCAGCAGTTTAAATATCTCTCCCGGGAGTTCACCCCTCCACTTT. Its translation: CASSLNISPGSSPLHF.

In its sample, this clone was seen a few times. The DNA of the CDR3 is TGTGCCAGCTCCCACGAGTACGAGCAGTACTTC. It encodes CASSHEYEQYF. The V gene is TRBV18, the J gene TRBJ2-7; the D is unclear. The V end was cut by 6 bases, the J end by 4 bases, with 7 bases between. The CDR3 runs 11 residues. The germline CDR1 and CDR2 sequences are KGHSH and LQKENI.

The chain is built from TRBV27 and TRBJ2-7; the D gene is possibly TRBD2 (6 bases). The germline CDR1 and CDR2 sequences are MNHEY and SMNVEV (reference sequence). The CDR3 consists of 14 residues. V lost 4 bases and J lost 5, with 15 bases in between. CDR3 residues: CASSSAGNPHEQYF. CDR3 bases: TGTGCCAGCAGTTCCGCGGGGAACCCTCACGAGCAGTACTTC.

This rearrangement joins TRBV19 to TRBJ1-4, with TRBD1 matching 10 bases. Germline loops: CDR1 LNHDA, CDR2 SQIVND (reference sequence). The CDR3 consists of 14 residues. Trimming took 6 bases from V and 5 from J; bases not matched to a gene: 3. The CDR3 here is CASRWTGGNEKLFF. The DNA of the CDR3 is TGTGCCAGTAGATGGACAGGGGGAAATGAAAAACTGTTTTTT.

This clone has a single count. This chain uses TRBV9 with TRBJ2-5; possible D gene TRBD1, 6 bases. The germline gives CDR1 SGDLS, CDR2 YYNGEE. Trimming stripped 0 bases from V and 5 bases from J, with 14 bases between. The CDR3 is 15 residues long. CDR3 amino acids: CASSVDGRGMETQYF. Here the CDR3 DNA reads TGTGCCAGCAGCGTAGATGGTAGGGGGATGGAGACCCAGTACTTC.

The chain uses TRBV14 and TRBJ2-1; TRBD2 aligns across 10 bases. V gave up 2 bases and J gave up 2 bases; unmatched junction bases: 6. The CDR3 runs to 17 residues. CDR1 and CDR2 (germline): SGHDN, FVKESK. CDR3 coding DNA: TGTGCCAGCAGCCAACCCATAGCGGGAGGCGCCTACAATGAGCAGTTCTTC. This encodes CASSQPIAGGAYNEQFF.

This chain links TRBV30 with TRBJ1-2; D is unresolved. V was pared by 0 bases and J by 6 bases, with 14 bases between. The CDR3 extends over 14 amino acids. Looked up from germline, CDR1 is GTSNPN and CDR2 is SVGIG (reference sequence). Written as DNA, the CDR3 is TGTGCCTGGAGTGTACGAGCGAATGGCGATGGCTACACCTTC. Residues: CAWSVRANGDGYTF.